The text below deals with one TCR beta chain. Its specificity is unknown. The assay was immunoSEQ multiplex PCR, and TCRdb's table has in-frame clones only and misses some. The data show some 60,000 clones, around 83% seen once. This entry is derived from a study of OX40 agonist ivuxolimab in advanced cancers. Study information: Patients in the trial were receiving intravenous ivuxolimab every 2 weeks, at doses of 0.01 to 10 mg/kg.

J gave up 5 bases and V 0 bases, and 7 bases lay outside the gene matches. In germline, CDR1 is SGDLS, CDR2 YYNGEE. The CDR3 spans 15 residues. Broader study findings: Among the lowest peripheral clonal expansion occurred in 0.1-3.0 mg/kg partial responders.

The receptor was derived from an adult with an advanced solid tumor such as melanoma, head and neck, liver or kidney cancer. The chain recombines TRBV9 with TRBJ2-5; TRBD1 matches 7 bases. Source: CD4+ or CD8+ T cells sorted from blood, taken in a trial of the OX40 agonist ivuxolimab. In nucleotides, the CDR3 is TGTGCCAGCAGCGTAGAAGGGGGCGCCTGGGAGACCCAGTACTTC. Translation: CASSVEGGAWETQYF.